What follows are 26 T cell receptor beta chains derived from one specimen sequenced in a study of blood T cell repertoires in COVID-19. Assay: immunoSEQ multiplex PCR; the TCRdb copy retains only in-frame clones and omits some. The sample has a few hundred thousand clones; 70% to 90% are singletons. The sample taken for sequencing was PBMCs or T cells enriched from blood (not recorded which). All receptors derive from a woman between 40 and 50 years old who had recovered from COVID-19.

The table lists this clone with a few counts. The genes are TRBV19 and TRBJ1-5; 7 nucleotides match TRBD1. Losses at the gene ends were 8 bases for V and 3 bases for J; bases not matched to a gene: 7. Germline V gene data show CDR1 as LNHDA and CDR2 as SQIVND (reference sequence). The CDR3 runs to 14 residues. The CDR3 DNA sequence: TGTGCCAGTGATTGGGGACAGCTCAATCAGCCCCAGCATTTT. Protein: CASDWGQLNQPQHF.

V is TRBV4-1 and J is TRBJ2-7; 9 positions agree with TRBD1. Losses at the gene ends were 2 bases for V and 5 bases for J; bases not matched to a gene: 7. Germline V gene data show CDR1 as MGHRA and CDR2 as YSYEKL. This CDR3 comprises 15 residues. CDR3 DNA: TGCGCCAGCAGCCAACTCGGGGACAGGGTCGACGAGCAGTACTTC. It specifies CASSQLGDRVDEQYF.

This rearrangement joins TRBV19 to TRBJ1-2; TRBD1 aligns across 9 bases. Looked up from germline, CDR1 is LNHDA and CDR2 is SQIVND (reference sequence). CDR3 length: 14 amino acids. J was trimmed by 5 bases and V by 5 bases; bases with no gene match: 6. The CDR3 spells CASSDRDRAYGYTF. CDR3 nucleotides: TGTGCCAGTAGTGACCGGGACAGGGCGTATGGCTACACCTTC.

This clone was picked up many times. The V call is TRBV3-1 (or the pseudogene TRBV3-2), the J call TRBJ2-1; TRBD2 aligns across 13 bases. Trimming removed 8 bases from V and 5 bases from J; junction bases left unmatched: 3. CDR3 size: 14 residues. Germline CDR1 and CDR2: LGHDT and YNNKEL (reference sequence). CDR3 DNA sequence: TGTGCCAGCTTAGGGACTAGCGGGAACAATGAGCAGTTCTTC. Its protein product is CASLGTSGNNEQFF.

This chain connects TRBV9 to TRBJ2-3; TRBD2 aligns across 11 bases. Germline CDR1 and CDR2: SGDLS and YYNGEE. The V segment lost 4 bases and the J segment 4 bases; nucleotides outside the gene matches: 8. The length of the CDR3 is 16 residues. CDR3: CASSPETSGMSDTQYF. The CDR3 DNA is TGTGCCAGCAGCCCTGAGACTAGCGGGATGTCAGATACGCAGTATTTT.

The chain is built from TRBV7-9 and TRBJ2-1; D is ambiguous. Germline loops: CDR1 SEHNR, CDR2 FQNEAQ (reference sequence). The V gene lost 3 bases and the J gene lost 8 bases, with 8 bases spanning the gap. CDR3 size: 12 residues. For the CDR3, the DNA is TGTGCCAGCAGCTTCGGTCCCGATGAGCAGTTCTTC. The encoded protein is CASSFGPDEQFF. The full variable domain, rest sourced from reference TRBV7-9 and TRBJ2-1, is DTGVSQNPRHKITKRGQNVTFRCDPISEHNRLYWYRQTLGQGPEFLTYFQNEAQLEKSRLLSDRFSAERPKGSFSTLEIQRTEQGDSAMYLCASSFGPDEQFFGPGTRLTVL.

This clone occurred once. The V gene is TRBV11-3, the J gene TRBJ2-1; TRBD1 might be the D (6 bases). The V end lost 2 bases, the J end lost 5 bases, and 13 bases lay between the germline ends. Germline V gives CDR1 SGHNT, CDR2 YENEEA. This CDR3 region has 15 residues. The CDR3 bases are TGTGCCAGCAGCTTAAGAACAGGGCGAAACAATGAGCAGTTCTTC. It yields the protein CASSLRTGRNNEQFF.

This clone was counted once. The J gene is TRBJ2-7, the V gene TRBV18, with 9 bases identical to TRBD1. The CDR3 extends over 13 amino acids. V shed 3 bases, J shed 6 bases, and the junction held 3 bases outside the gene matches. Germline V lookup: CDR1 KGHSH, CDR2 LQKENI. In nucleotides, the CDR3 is TGTGCCAGCTCACCCCGGGACAGGGTCGAGCAGTACTTC. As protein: CASSPRDRVEQYF.

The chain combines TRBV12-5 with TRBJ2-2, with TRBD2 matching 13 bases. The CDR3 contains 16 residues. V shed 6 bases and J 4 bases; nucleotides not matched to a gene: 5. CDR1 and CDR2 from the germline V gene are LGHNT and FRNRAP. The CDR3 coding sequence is TGTGCTAGTGGGGAGGGACTAGCGGGATTCACCGGGGAGCTGTTTTTT. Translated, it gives CASGEGLAGFTGELFF.

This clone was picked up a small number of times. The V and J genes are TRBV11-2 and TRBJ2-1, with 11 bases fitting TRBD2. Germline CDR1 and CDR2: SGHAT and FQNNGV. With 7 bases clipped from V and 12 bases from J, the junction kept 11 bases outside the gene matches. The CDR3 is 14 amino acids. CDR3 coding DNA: TGTGCCAGCAACCGGATAACTAGCGGGAGAGGGCAGTTCTTC. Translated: CASNRITSGRGQFF.

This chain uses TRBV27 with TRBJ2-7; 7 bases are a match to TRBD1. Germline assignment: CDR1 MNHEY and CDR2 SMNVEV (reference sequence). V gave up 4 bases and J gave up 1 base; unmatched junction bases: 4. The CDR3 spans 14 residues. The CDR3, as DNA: TGTGCCAGCAGTTGGAACAGGGGATCCTACGAGCAGTACTTC. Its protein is CASSWNRGSYEQYF.

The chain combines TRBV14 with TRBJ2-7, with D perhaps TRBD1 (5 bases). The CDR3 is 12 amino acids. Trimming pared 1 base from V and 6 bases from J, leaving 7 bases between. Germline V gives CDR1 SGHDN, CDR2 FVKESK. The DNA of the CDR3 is TGTGCCAGCAGCCAAGCAGGGATCGAGCAGTACTTC. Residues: CASSQAGIEQYF.

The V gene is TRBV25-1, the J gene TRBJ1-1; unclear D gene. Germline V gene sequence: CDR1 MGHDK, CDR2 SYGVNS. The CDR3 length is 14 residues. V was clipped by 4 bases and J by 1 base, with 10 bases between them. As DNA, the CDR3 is TGTGCCAGCAGTGGAAACACAGCGAACACTGAAGCTTTCTTT. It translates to CASSGNTANTEAFF.

The CDR3 coding sequence is TGTGCCACCTGGACAGGGGTGGACGAGCAGTACTTC. Translating it yields CATWTGVDEQYF. This chain joins TRBV10-3 and TRBJ2-7; TRBD1 matches at 9 bases. CDR1 is ENHRY, CDR2 SYGVKD, per germline. Unmatched junction bases numbered 6, after V lost 10 bases and J lost 5 bases. The CDR3 extends over 12 amino acids.

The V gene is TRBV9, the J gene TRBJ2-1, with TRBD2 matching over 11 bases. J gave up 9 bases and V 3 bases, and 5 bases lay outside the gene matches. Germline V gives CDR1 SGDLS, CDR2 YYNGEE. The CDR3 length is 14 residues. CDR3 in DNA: TGTGCCAGCAGCGAACTAGCGGGAGAGGTTGAGCAGTTCTTC. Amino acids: CASSELAGEVEQFF.

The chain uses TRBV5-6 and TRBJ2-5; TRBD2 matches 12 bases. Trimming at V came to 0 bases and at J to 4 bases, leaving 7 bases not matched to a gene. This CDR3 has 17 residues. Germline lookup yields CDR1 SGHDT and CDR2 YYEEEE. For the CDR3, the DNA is TGTGCCAGCAGCTTGGTTTTCGAGACTAGCGGGAGAGAGACCCAGTACTTC. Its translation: CASSLVFETSGRETQYF.

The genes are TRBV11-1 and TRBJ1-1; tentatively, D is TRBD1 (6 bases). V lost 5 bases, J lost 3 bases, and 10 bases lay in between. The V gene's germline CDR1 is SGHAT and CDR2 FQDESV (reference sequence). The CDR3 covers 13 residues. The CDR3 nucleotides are TGTGCCAGCAGCACAGGGCGGGACACTGAAGCTTTCTTT. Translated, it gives CASSTGRDTEAFF.

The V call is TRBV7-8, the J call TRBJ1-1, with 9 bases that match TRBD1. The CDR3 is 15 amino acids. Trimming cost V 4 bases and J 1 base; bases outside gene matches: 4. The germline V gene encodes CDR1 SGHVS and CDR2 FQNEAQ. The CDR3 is CASSSDRGRNTEAFF. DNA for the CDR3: TGTGCCAGCAGCTCCGACAGGGGGAGGAACACTGAAGCTTTCTTT.

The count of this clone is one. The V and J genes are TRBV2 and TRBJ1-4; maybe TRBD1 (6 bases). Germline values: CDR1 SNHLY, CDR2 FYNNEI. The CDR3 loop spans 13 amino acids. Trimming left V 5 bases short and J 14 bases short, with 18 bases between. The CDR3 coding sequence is TGTGCCAGCAGTAACCCGACAGGAGGCTCGCTGTTTTTT. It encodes CASSNPTGGSLFF.

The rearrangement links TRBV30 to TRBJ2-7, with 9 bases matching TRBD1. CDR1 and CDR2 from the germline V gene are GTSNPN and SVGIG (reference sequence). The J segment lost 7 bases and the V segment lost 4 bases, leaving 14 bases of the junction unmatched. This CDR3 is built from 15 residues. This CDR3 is CAWNNKQGAYDEQYF. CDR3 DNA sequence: TGTGCCTGGAATAATAAACAGGGGGCCTACGATGAGCAGTACTTC.

CDR3 coding DNA: TGTGCCATCAGTGAGTCCGGGACTAGTTACTACGAGCAGTACTTC. This sequence encodes CAISESGTSYYEQYF. The chain employs TRBV10-3 and TRBJ2-7, with 8 bases matching TRBD2. The length of the CDR3 is 15 residues. The V segment lost 0 bases and the J segment 3 bases; nucleotides outside the gene matches: 4. Germline-derived CDR1 and CDR2 are ENHRY and SYGVKD.

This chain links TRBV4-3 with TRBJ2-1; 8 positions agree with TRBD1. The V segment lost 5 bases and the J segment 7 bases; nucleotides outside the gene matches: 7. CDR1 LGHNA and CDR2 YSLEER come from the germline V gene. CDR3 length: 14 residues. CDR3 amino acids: CASSRDRWGNEQFF. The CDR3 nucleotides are TGCGCCAGCAGCAGGGACAGGTGGGGGAATGAGCAGTTCTTC.

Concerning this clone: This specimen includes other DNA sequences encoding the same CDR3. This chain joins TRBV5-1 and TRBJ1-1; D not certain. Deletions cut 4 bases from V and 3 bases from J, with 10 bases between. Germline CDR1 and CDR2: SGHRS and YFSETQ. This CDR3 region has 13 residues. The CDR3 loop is CASSPRVDTEAFF. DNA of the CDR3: TGCGCCAGCAGCCCGCGGGTGGACACTGAAGCTTTCTTT.

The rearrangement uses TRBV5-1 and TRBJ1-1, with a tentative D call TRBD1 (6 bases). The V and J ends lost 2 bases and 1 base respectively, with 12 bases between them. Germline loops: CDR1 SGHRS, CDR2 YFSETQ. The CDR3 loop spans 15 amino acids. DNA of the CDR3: TGCGCCAGCAGCTTAGTGGGGGCGCGGAACACTGAAGCTTTCTTT. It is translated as CASSLVGARNTEAFF.

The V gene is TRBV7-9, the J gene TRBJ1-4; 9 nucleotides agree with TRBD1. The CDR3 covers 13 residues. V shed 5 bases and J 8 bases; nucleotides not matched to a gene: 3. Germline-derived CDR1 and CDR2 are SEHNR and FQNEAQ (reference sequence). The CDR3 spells CASSGGTGEKLFF. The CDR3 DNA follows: TGTGCCAGCAGCGGAGGGACAGGGGAAAAACTGTTTTTT.

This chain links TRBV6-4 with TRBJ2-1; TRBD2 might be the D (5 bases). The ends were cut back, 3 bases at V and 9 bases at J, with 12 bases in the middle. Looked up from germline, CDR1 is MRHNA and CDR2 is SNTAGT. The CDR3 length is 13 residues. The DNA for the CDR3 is TGTGCCAGCAGTGAAGGGCCGGGGAGTGAGCAGTTCTTC. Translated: CASSEGPGSEQFF.